What follows is one T cell receptor (beta chain) and its context. Antigen: not known. This sample is part of a study of pediatric ulcerative colitis. General observations from the study: Blood samples from a couple of patients yielded substantially fewer templates and were excluded from blood-rectal overlap analysis. This repertoire reflects total lymphocytes rather than subpopulations like regulatory T cells. A couple of rectal clonotypes were found only in ulcerative colitis patients, all of them.

Germline CDR1 reads SGHVS; CDR2 reads FQNEAQ. The CDR3 length is 16 residues. V was shortened by 2 bases and J by 4 bases, with 15 bases between the two germline ends. The rectum was sampled with one to two pinch biopsies at colonoscopy. This was a survey-level run. Assay used: immunoSEQ multiplex PCR; TCRdb lists only in-frame clones, some missing. The sample lists around 37,000 clones, 75% occurring once. V gene TRBV7-8 combines with J gene TRBJ1-3; no definite D call. Material: gut tissue. The clonotype was recovered from a boy younger than 18 with severe ulcerative colitis. CDR3 bases: TGTGCCAGCAGCTTAAGACCCCAGGTCGCGGGAAACACCATATATTTT. Amino acids: CASSLRPQVAGNTIYF. The whole variable domain, remainder taken from reference TRBV7-8 and TRBJ1-3, is GAGVSQSPRYKVAKRGQDVALRCDPISGHVSLFWYQQALGQGPEFLTYFQNEAQLDKSGLPSDRFFAERPEGSVSTLKIQRTQQEDSAVYLCASSLRPQVAGNTIYFGEGSWLTVV.